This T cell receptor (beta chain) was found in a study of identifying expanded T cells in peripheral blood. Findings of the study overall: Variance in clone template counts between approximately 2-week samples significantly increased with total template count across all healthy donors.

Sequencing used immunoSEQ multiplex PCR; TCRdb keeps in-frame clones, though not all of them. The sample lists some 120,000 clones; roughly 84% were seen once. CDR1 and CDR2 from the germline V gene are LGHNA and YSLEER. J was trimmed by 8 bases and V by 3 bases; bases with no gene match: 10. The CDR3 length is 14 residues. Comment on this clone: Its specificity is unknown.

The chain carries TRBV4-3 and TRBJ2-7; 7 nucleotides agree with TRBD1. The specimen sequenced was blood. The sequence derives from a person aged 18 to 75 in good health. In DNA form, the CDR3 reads TGCGCCAGCAGCCACGGGACAGCCCCAGGTCAGCAGTACTTC. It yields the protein CASSHGTAPGQQYF.